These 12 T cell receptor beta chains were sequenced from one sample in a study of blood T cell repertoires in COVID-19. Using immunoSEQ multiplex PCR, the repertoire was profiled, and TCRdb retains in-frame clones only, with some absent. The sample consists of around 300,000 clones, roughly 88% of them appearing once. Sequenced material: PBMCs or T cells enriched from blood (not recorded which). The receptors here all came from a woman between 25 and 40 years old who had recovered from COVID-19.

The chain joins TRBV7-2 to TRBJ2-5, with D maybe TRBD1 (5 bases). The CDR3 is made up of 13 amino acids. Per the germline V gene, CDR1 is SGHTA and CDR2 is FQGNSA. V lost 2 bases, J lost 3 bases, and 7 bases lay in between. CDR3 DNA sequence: TGTGCCAGCAGCTTACAGGGTGAAGAGACCCAGTACTTC. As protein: CASSLQGEETQYF.

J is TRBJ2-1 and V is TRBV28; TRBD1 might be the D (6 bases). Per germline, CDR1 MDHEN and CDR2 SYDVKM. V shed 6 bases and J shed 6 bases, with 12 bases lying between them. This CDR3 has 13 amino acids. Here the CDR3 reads CASRGAERNEQFF. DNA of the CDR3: TGTGCCAGCAGGGGGGCCGAGCGCAATGAGCAGTTCTTC.

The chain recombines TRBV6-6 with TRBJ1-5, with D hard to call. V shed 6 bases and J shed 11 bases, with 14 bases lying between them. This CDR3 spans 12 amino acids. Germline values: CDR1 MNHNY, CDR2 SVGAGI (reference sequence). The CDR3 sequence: CASSPLPEAQHF. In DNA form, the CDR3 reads TGTGCCAGCAGCCCCTTACCTGAGGCCCAGCATTTT.

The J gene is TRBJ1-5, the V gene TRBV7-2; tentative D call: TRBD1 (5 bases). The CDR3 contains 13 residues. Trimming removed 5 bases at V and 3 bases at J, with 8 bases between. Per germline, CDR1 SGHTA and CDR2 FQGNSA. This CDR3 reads CASSGQPNQPQHF. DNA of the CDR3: TGTGCCAGCAGCGGACAACCCAATCAGCCCCAGCATTTT.

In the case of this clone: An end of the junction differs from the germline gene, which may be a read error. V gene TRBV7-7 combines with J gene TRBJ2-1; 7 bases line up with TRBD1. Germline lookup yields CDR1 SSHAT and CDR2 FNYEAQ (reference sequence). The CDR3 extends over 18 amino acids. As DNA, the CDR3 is TGTGCTAGCAGCTTAGCGATCCCGGGCAGGGGGACCTACAATGAGCAGTTCTTC. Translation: CASSLAIPGRGTYNEQFF.

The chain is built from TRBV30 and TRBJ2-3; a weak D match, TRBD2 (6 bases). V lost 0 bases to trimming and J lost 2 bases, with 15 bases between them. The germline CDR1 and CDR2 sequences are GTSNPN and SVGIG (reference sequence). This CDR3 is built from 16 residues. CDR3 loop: CAWSVGGGTNTDTQYF. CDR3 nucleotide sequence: TGTGCCTGGAGTGTCGGGGGAGGCACCAACACAGATACGCAGTATTTT.

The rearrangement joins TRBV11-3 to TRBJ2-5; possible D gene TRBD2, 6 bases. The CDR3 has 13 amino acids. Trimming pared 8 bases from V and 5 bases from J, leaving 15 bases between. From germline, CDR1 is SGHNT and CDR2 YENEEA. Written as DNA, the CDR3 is TGTGCCAGCTCTGCGGGACCCGTGGAGACCCAGTACTTC. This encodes CASSAGPVETQYF.

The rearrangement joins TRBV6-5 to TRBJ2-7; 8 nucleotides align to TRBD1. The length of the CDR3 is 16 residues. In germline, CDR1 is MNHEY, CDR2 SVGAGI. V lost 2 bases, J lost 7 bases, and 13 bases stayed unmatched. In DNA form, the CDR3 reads TGTGCCAGCAGTTACACCAGGGGGCCCCTGACTGGGGAGCAGTACTTC. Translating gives CASSYTRGPLTGEQYF.

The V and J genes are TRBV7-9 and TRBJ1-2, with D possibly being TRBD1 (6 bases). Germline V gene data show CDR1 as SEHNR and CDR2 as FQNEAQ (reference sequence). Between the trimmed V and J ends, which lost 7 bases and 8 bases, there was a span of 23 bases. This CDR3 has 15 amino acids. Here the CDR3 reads CASTPVPGGLGGYTF. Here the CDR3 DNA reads TGTGCCAGCACCCCAGTTCCGGGGGGCTTGGGAGGCTACACCTTC.

CDR3 region: CASSGGTANEKLFF. The CDR3 DNA is TGTGCCAGCAGCGGAGGCACAGCGAATGAAAAACTGTTTTTT. The rearrangement uses TRBV6-5 and TRBJ1-4; D gene unclear. The CDR3 is 14 amino acids. Germline CDR1 is MNHEY and CDR2 is SVGAGI. V was trimmed by 6 bases and J by 5 bases, leaving 13 bases between them.

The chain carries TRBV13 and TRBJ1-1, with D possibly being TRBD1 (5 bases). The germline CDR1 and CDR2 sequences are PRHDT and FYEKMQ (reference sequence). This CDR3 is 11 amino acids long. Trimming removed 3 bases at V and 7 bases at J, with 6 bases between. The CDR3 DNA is TGTGCCAGCAGCTTCGGGGGTGAAGCTTTCTTT. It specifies CASSFGGEAFF.

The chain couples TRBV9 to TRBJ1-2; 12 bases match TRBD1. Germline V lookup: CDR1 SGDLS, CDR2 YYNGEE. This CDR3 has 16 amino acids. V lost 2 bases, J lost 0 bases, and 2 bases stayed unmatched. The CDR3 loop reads CASSVGTGGTNYGYTF. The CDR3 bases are TGTGCCAGCAGCGTGGGGACAGGGGGCACTAACTATGGCTACACCTTC.